This T cell receptor (beta chain) comes out of a study of T cell repertoires in cytomegalovirus infection. Regarding the study as a whole: Across the ex vivo response, the dominant clonotypes were HLA-C-restricted CMV-specific TCR beta clonotypes. Totalled public TCR beta family frequency picked out people who carried CMV plus the relevant HLA.

TCRdb reprocessed the reads with MiXCR, giving one entry per CDR3 protein. The sample lists approximately 990,000 distinct CDR3 sequences; around 29% were seen once. This clonotype turned up a few times. Its antigen is unknown. The germline V gene has CDR1 MNHEY and CDR2 SMNVEV (reference sequence). This CDR3 spans 14 amino acids. V gave up 4 bases and J gave up 2 bases, with 11 bases separating them. V gene TRBV27 combines with J gene TRBJ1-1, with a possible D match to TRBD1 (5 bases). The sequence was collected from a human donor in good health (CMV status not recorded). Some clones in this sample may be carry-over from other donors' samples. Source: cultured CD8+ T cells from PBMCs, taken from culture after CMV antigen stimulation. CDR3 loop: CASSWGTINTEAFF. CDR3 in DNA: TGTGCCAGCAGTTGGGGGACCATTAACACTGAAGCTTTCTTT.